Below, 14 T cell receptor beta chains from the same sample are listed, as sequenced in a study of graft-versus-host responses after intestinal transplantation. No antigen is known for these receptors. Here immunoSEQ multiplex PCR was the method, and the copy in TCRdb shows in-frame clones only, minus some. Altogether about 70,000 clones are present, around 96% being singletons, with the ten largest covering less than 0.55%. The material sequenced was unstimulated CD8+ T cells sorted from spleen or lymph node cells, taken before intestinal transplant. The receptors shown here come from a human donor who received an intestinal transplant.

V gene TRBV19 combines with J gene TRBJ2-2, with 9 bases identical to TRBD1. The CDR3 is 17 amino acids. The junction had 8 bases not matched to a gene; V was cut back by 4 bases and J by 2 bases. Per the germline V gene, CDR1 is LNHDA and CDR2 is SQIVND (reference sequence). The CDR3 sequence is CASSKDRDRDNTGELFF. In nucleotides, the CDR3 is TGTGCCAGTAGTAAAGACCGGGACAGGGATAACACCGGGGAGCTGTTTTTT.

V and J are TRBV4-2 and TRBJ2-1; 7 bases agree with TRBD1. With V trimmed by 0 bases and J by 6 bases, 5 bases remained unmatched. CDR3 length equals 15 residues. CDR1 LGHNA and CDR2 YNFKEQ come from the germline V gene. The CDR3, as DNA: TGTGCCAGCAGCCAAGATCCCGGACAGGCCAATGAGCAGTTCTTC. This sequence encodes CASSQDPGQANEQFF.

The chain has TRBV4-1 and TRBJ2-1; no reliable D call. The CDR3 runs to 12 residues. CDR1 and CDR2 (germline): MGHRA, YSYEKL. Trimming left V 5 bases short and J 10 bases short, with 12 bases between. The CDR3 DNA reads TGCGCCAGCAGCTCAACTGACTTCGAGCAGTTCTTC. Its protein product is CASSSTDFEQFF.

The gene calls are TRBV29-1 and TRBJ2-1; 9 nucleotides match TRBD2. This CDR3 region has 14 residues. V lost 4 bases to trimming and J lost 6 bases; unmatched junction nucleotides: 7. Germline V lookup: CDR1 SQVTM, CDR2 ANQGSEA. The CDR3, as DNA: TGCAGCGTTGCTAGGACTAGCGAGAGCAATGAGCAGTTCTTC. The encoded protein is CSVARTSESNEQFF.

This chain connects TRBV28 to TRBJ2-5; 13 bases align to TRBD2. The J call is doubtful: the DNA matches TRBJ2-7 better. Germline lookup yields CDR1 MDHEN and CDR2 SYDVKM. CDR3 length: 16 amino acids. The CDR3 nucleotides read TGTGCCAGCAGTCCCGGGACTAGCGGGATGTCCCACGAGCAGTACTTC. Amino acid sequence: CASSPGTSGMSHEQYF.

The J gene is TRBJ1-5, the V gene TRBV6-5; D gene unclear. The V gene lost 0 bases and the J gene lost 6 bases, with 6 bases spanning the gap. Germline-derived CDR1 and CDR2 are MNHEY and SVGAGI. This CDR3 comprises 13 residues. In DNA, the CDR3 is TGTGCCAGCAGTTACTCGTCGCGTCAGCCCCAGCATTTT. It translates to CASSYSSRQPQHF.

The chain couples TRBV30 to TRBJ2-7; 7 bases line up with TRBD2. The CDR3 loop spans 12 amino acids. CDR1 is GTSNPN and CDR2 is SVGIG in the germline V gene (reference sequence). Trimming removed 3 bases from V and 5 bases from J; junction bases left unmatched: 4. The CDR3 nucleotides read TGTGCCTGGAGCCACCGGGGGGACGAGCAGTACTTC. This sequence encodes CAWSHRGDEQYF. Full variable domain (outside the CDR3, taken from reference TRBV30 and TRBJ2-7): SQTIHQWPATLVQPVGSPLSLECTVEGTSNPNLYWYRQAAGRGLQLLFYSVGIGQISSEVPQNLSASRPQDRQFILSSKKLLLSDSGFYLCAWSHRGDEQYFGPGTRLTVT.

The chain combines TRBV30 with TRBJ1-1, with TRBD1 as a possible D gene (5 bases). CDR1 GTSNPN and CDR2 SVGIG come from the germline V gene (reference sequence). Trimming took 0 bases from V and 5 from J, leaving 10 bases between them. CDR3 size: 13 residues. DNA of the CDR3: TGTGCCTGGAGTGTCGCCTGGGGGACTGAAGCTTTCTTT. This encodes CAWSVAWGTEAFF.

The CDR3, as DNA: TGTGCCAGCTCGACAGGGAGCTCCTACGAGCAGTACTTC. It specifies CASSTGSSYEQYF. The chain couples TRBV27 to TRBJ2-7, with TRBD1 matching 7 bases. This CDR3 has 13 amino acids. The germline V gene has CDR1 MNHEY and CDR2 SMNVEV (reference sequence). Trimming cost V 8 bases and J 0 bases; bases outside gene matches: 4.

This clone was seen once. This rearrangement joins TRBV29-1 to TRBJ2-1; tentative D call: TRBD2 (9 bases). CDR1 SQVTM and CDR2 ANQGSEA come from the germline V gene. There are 17 residues in the CDR3. V shed 7 bases and J shed 3 bases, with 25 bases lying between them. The CDR3 region is CSAQGALAGTYYNEQFF. CDR3 sequence (DNA): TGCAGCGCGCAGGGGGCCCTAGCGGGAACCTACTACAATGAGCAGTTCTTC.

This clone was seen only once. V and J are TRBV7-9 and TRBJ2-3; D is possibly TRBD2 (6 bases). Trimming shortened V by 3 bases and J by 0 bases, and 10 bases separated the two germline ends. The CDR3 loop spans 15 amino acids. Germline assignment: CDR1 SEHNR and CDR2 FQNEAQ (reference sequence). The CDR3 coding sequence is TGTGCCAGCAGCTTTCGGGGGAGGAGCACAGATACGCAGTATTTT. This translates into CASSFRGRSTDTQYF.

The chain uses TRBV10-1 and TRBJ1-1; a weak D match, TRBD1 (5 bases). The germline V gene has CDR1 WNHNN and CDR2 SYGVQD (reference sequence). This CDR3 comprises 17 residues. The V gene lost 6 bases and the J gene lost 3 bases, with 23 bases spanning the gap. The CDR3 loop is CASSGGETIQAHTEAFF. For the CDR3, the DNA is TGCGCCAGCAGCGGCGGTGAGACGATACAGGCGCACACTGAAGCTTTCTTT.

The chain joins TRBV27 to TRBJ2-7; possibly TRBD1 for D (5 bases). This CDR3 has 12 amino acids. V shed 4 bases and J shed 3 bases, with 7 bases lying between them. CDR1 MNHEY and CDR2 SMNVEV come from the germline V gene (reference sequence). This CDR3 reads CASSSTDYEQYF. The CDR3 DNA follows: TGTGCCAGCAGTTCGACAGACTACGAGCAGTACTTC.

The chain carries TRBV27 and TRBJ2-1, with D tentatively TRBD1 (6 bases). Trimming stripped 5 bases from V and 9 bases from J, with 14 bases between. Looked up from germline, CDR1 is MNHEY and CDR2 is SMNVEV (reference sequence). The CDR3 contains 13 residues. CDR3 amino acids: CASSPPSRGEQFF. CDR3 nucleotide sequence: TGTGCCAGCAGTCCGCCAAGCAGGGGTGAGCAGTTCTTC.